Listed here are 11 T cell receptor beta chains from one sample, sequenced in a study of molecular identifiers for immune sequencing clone quantification. TCRdb called the PCR reads again in MiXCR, with one record for every CDR3 protein. The data show some 320,000 distinct CDR3 sequences, about 23% seen once. The sequenced material came from naive CD8+ T cells from blood, with Jurkat cell RNA spiked in. The subset denotes: FACS-sorted CD8+CD4-CCR7+CD45RA+ naive T cells. These receptors originate from a human donor in good health. Some libraries in this study had Jurkat cell RNA spiked in.

This clonotype occurred a few times. The chain is built from TRBV21-1 and TRBJ2-1; whether TRBD1, the table's D call, matches the DNA was not checked. TRBV21-1 is termed a pseudogene. The CDR3 sequence is 17 residues long. CDR3 nucleotide sequence: TGTGCCAGCAGCCAAAGCTTTCCGGGGTGGCCGTACAATGAGCAGTTCTTC. Its protein product is CASSQSFPGWPYNEQFF.

Ten or more counts support this clonotype. The chain uses TRBV29-1 and TRBJ2-2; unclear D gene. The CDR3 has 12 amino acids. Between the trimmed V and J ends, which lost 6 bases and 6 bases, there was a span of 11 bases. CDR1 SQVTM and CDR2 ANQGSEA come from the germline V gene. CDR3 sequence reads: CSVVGHAGELFF. CDR3 DNA sequence: TGCAGCGTAGTAGGCCACGCCGGGGAGCTGTTTTTT.

This clonotype appeared a few times. The genes are TRBV2 and TRBJ1-5, with D hard to call. The CDR3 loop spans 14 amino acids. The V end lost 2 bases, the J end lost 7 bases, and 12 bases lay between the germline ends. From germline, CDR1 is SNHLY and CDR2 FYNNEI. For the CDR3, the DNA is TGTGCCAGCAGTGAATTTGCGGGGTACCAGCCCCAGCATTTT. Protein: CASSEFAGYQPQHF.

The chain combines TRBV25-1 with TRBJ2-1; D is uncertain. The V gene lost 6 bases and the J gene lost 6 bases, with 9 bases spanning the gap. This CDR3 is built from 12 residues. Germline V lookup: CDR1 MGHDK, CDR2 SYGVNS. CDR3 nucleotides: TGTGCCAGCAGCCTAACCCTCAATGAGCAGTTCTTC. Its translation: CASSLTLNEQFF.

The rearrangement links TRBV4-3 to TRBJ2-7; a weak D match, TRBD1 (5 bases). Germline CDR1 is LGHNA and CDR2 is YSLEER. V lost 5 bases to trimming and J lost 1 base, with 12 bases between them. The CDR3 is 14 amino acids. Written as DNA, the CDR3 is TGCGCCAGCAGCTCCAGCGCAGGGTCCTACGAGCAGTACTTC. This sequence encodes CASSSSAGSYEQYF.

The chain employs TRBV7-9 and TRBJ2-3; D gene unclear. The CDR3 runs to 14 residues. With 4 bases removed from V and 4 bases from J, the gap between germline ends came to 12 bases. Germline CDR1 reads SEHNR; CDR2 reads FQNEAQ (reference sequence). The CDR3 nucleotides read TGTGCCAGCAGCTCGCTAGTACAGCCAGATACGCAGTATTTT. Translating gives CASSSLVQPDTQYF.

In the case of this clonotype: A junction end diverges from the germline sequence, so it may reflect a read error. The chain has TRBV4-3 and TRBJ2-5, with TRBD2 matching over 11 bases. The CDR3 is 16 amino acids. Per the germline V gene, CDR1 is LGHNA and CDR2 is YSLEER. Here the CDR3 reads CASSRGTSGIQETLYF. In nucleotides, the CDR3 is TGCGCCAGCAGCCGGGGGACTAGCGGAATACAAGAGACCCTGTACTTC.

There are many counts of this clonotype. The chain carries TRBV13 and TRBJ2-2, with D uncertain. V lost 5 bases, J lost 4 bases, and 11 bases lay in between. The CDR3 has 14 amino acids. Germline V gene lookup returns CDR1 PRHDT and CDR2 FYEKMQ (reference sequence). As DNA, the CDR3 is TGTGCCAGCAGCCCCCCGGAGTTCACCGGGGAGCTGTTTTTT. Protein sequence: CASSPPEFTGELFF.

Remarks on this clonotype: No conserved phenylalanine or tryptophan is present at the end of the CDR3, so a read error is the likely explanation. The chain uses TRBV7-9 and TRBJ1-1, with 7 bases fitting TRBD1. The CDR3 spans 16 residues. Germline CDR1 and CDR2: SEHNR and FQNEAQ (reference sequence). V dropped 4 bases and J dropped 0; count of bases not matched to a gene: 8. The CDR3 bases are TGTGCCAGCAGCTCAACCGACAGGGAAATGAACACTGAAGCTTTCTCT. It codes for CASSSTDREMNTEAFS.

This clonotype was seen more than once but under ten times. The rearrangement links TRBV27 to TRBJ1-1; D is possibly TRBD1 (5 bases). V dropped 3 bases and J dropped 1 base, with 9 bases sitting between them. The CDR3 loop spans 14 amino acids. Looked up from germline, CDR1 is MNHEY and CDR2 is SMNVEV (reference sequence). The CDR3 protein is CASSFGAPNTEAFF. CDR3 sequence (DNA): TGTGCCAGCAGTTTCGGGGCTCCGAACACTGAAGCTTTCTTT.

The V call is TRBV10-3, the J call TRBJ2-7; 9 nucleotides match TRBD2. Germline CDR1 ENHRY, CDR2 SYGVKD. The CDR3 spans 15 residues. Trimming took 3 bases from V and 4 from J; bases not matched to a gene: 7. The CDR3 DNA reads TGTGCCATCAGTGAAGGCGGGAGGGCCGTTTACGAGCAGTACTTC. Encoded protein: CAISEGGRAVYEQYF.